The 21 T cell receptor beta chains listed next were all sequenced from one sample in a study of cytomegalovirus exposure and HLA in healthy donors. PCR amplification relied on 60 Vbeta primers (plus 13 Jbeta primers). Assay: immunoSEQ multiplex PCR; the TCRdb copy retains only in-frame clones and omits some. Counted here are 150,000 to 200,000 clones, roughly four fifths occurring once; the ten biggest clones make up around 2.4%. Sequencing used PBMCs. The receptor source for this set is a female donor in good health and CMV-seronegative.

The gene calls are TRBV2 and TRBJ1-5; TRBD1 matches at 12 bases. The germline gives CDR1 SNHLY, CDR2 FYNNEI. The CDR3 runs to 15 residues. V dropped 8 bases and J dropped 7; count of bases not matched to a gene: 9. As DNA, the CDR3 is TGTGCCAGCGGAGGGGGACAGGGGGCGAAACAGCCCCAGCATTTT. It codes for CASGGGQGAKQPQHF.

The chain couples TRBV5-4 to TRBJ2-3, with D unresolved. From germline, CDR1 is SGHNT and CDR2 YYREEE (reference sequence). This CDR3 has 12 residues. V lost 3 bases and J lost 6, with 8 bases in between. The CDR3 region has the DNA TGTGCCAGCAGCTCTGGGCCCGATACGCAGTATTTT. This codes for CASSSGPDTQYF.

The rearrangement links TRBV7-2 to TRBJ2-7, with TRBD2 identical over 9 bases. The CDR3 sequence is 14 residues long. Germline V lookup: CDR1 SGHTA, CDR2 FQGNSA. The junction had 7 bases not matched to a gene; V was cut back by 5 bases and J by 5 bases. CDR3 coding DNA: TGTGCCAGCAGCCTACGGCGGGAGGGACACGAGCAGTACTTC. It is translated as CASSLRREGHEQYF.

The chain's CDR3 is CATSNGEMRGPGSTQYF. In DNA form, the CDR3 reads TGTGCCACCAGCAACGGGGAGATGCGGGGGCCCGGATCGACCCAGTACTTC. V usage is TRBV15 and J usage is TRBJ2-5; D perhaps matches TRBD2 (7 bases). V lost 4 bases to trimming and J lost 7 bases, with 25 bases between them. Germline V gene data show CDR1 as LNHNV and CDR2 as YYDKDF (reference sequence). The CDR3 covers 17 residues.

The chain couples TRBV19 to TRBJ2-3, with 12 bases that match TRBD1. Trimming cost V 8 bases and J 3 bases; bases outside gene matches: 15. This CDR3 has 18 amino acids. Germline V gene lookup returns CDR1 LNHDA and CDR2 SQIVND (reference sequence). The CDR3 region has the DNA TGTGCCAGTCGAACCGGGACAGGGGGCCTGCGGGGGACAGATACGCAGTATTTT. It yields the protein CASRTGTGGLRGTDTQYF. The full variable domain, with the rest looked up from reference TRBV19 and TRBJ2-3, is DGGITQSPKYLFRKEGQNVTLSCEQNLNHDAMYWYRQDPGQGLRLIYYSQIVNDFQKGDIAEGYSVSREKKESFPLTVTSAQKNPTAFYLCASRTGTGGLRGTDTQYFGPGTRLTVL.

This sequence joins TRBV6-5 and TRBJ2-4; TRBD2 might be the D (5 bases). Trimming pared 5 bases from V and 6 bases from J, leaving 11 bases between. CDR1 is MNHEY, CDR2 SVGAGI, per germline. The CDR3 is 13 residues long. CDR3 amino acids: CASSPNRGNIQYF. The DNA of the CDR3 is TGTGCCAGCAGTCCTAACCGGGGAAACATTCAGTACTTC.

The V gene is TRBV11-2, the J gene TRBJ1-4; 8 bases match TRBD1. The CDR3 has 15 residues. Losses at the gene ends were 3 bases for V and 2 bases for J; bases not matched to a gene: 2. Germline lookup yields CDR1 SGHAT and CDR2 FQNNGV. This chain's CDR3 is CASSFNRGTNEKLFF. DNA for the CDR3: TGTGCCAGCAGCTTTAACAGGGGGACTAATGAAAAACTGTTTTTT.

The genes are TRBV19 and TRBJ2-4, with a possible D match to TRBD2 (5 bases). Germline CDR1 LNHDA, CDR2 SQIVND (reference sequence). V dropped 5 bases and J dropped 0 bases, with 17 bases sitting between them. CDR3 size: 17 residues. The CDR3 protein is CASSSSSARGAKNIQYF. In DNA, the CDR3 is TGTGCCAGTAGTTCGTCTTCGGCCCGGGGAGCCAAAAACATTCAGTACTTC.

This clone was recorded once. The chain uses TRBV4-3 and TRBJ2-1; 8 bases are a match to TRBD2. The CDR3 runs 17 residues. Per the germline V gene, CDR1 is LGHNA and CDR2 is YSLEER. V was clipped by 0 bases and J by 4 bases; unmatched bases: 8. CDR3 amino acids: CASSQDSAGARYNEQFF. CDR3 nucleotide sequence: TGCGCCAGCAGCCAAGATTCAGCGGGGGCACGGTACAATGAGCAGTTCTTC.

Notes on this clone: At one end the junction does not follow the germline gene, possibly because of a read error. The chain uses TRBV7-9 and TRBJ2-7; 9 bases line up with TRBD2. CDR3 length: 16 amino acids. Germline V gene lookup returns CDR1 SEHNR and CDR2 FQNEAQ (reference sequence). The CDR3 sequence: CSSSFESGRPTYEQYF. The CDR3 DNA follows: TGTTCCAGCAGTTTTGAGAGCGGGAGGCCGACCTACGAGCAGTACTTC.

The CDR3 loop is CASSYLGREGEAFF. The CDR3 DNA is TGTGCCAGCAGTTACCTAGGACGGGAGGGGGAAGCTTTCTTT. This chain uses TRBV6-5 with TRBJ1-1; a weak D match, TRBD1 (5 bases). In germline, CDR1 is MNHEY, CDR2 SVGAGI. Trimming took off 2 bases at V and 8 bases at J, with 15 bases between the two ends. This CDR3 has 14 amino acids.

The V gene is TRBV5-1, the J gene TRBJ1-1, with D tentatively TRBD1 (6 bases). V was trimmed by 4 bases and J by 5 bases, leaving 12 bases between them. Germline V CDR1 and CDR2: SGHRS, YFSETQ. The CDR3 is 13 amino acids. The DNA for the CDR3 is TGCGCCAGCAGCCTGAGACAGGAGACTGAAGCTTTCTTT. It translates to CASSLRQETEAFF.

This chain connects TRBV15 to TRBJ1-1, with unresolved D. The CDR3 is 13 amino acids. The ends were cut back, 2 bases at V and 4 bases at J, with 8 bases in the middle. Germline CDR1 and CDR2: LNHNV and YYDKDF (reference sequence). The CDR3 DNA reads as TGTGCCACCAGCAGACGGGGTGGCACTGAAGCTTTCTTT. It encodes CATSRRGGTEAFF.

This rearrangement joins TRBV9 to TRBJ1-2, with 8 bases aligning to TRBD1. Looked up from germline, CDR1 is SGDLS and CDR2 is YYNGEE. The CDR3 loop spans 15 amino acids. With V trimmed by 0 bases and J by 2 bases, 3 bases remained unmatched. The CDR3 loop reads CASSVGDRINYGYTF. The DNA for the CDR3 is TGTGCCAGCAGCGTAGGGGACAGGATAAACTATGGCTACACCTTC.

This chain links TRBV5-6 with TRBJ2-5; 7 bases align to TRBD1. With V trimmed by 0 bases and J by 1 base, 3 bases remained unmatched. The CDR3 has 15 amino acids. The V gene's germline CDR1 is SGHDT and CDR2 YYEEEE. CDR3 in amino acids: CASSLVTGAQETQYF. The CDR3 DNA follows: TGTGCCAGCAGCTTGGTAACAGGGGCCCAAGAGACCCAGTACTTC.

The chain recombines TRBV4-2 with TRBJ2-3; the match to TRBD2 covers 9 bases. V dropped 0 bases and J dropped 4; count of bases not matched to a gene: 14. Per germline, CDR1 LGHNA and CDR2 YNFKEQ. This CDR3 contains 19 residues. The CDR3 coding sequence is TGTGCCAGCAGCCAAGAAACGGGACTAGCTCTCCCTAATCCAGATACGCAGTATTTT. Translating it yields CASSQETGLALPNPDTQYF.

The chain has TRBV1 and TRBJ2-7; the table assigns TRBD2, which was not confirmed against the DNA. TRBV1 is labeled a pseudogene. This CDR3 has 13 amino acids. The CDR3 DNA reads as TGCACCACCGGGCGGGAGGTCGACCACGAGCAGTACTTC. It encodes CTTGREVDHEQYF.

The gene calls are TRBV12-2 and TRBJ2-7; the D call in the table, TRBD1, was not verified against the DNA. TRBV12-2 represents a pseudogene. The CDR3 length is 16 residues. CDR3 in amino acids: CASRFEETGAPYEQYF. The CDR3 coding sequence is TGTGCAAGTCGCTTTGAAGAAACAGGGGCCCCCTACGAGCAGTACTTC.

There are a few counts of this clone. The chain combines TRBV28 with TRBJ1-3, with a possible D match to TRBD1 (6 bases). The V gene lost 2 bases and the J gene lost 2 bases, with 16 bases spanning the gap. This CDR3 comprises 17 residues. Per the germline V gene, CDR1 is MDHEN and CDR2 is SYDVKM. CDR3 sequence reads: CASSLPHLQGAGNTIYF. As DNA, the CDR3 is TGTGCCAGCAGTTTACCGCATTTACAGGGAGCTGGAAACACCATATATTTT.

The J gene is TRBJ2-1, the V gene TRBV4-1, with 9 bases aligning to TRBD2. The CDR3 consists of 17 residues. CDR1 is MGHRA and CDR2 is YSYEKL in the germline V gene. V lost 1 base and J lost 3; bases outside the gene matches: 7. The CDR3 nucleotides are TGCGCCAGCAGCCAAGGGCCTAGCGGGGACCTCTACAATGAGCAGTTCTTC. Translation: CASSQGPSGDLYNEQFF.

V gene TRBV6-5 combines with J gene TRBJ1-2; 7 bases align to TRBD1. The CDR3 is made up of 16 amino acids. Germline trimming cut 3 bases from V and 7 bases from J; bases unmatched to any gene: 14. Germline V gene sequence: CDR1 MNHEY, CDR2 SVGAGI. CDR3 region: CASSYAGGQVSGGYTF. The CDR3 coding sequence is TGTGCCAGCAGTTATGCAGGGGGGCAGGTCAGCGGTGGCTACACCTTC.